The 24 T cell receptor beta chains below were found in one sample sequenced in a study of CXCR3-negative and CXCR3-positive naive CD8 T cells. General observations from the study: TRB CDR3 hydrophobicity was greater in CXCR3-positive naive cells than in CXCR3-negative naive cells.

Libraries were UMI-labeled 5' RACE TRB cDNA. TCRdb derives one entry per CDR3 protein from the 5' RACE reads, leaving out DNA. Recorded for this sample: around 150,000 distinct CDR3 sequences. These receptors have no identified antigens. Sequenced sample: naive CXCR3+ CD8+ T cells from blood. Subset described: CD45RO-CCR7+CD27+CD95- naive CD8+ T cells expressing CXCR3 (TNR3+). These receptors all come from a human donor in good health. Some clones in this sample may be carry-over from other donors' samples.

V and J are TRBV24-1 and TRBJ2-7; TCRdb designates TRBD1, a call that cannot be tested without DNA. The CDR3 runs to 14 residues. Germline CDR1 KGHDR, CDR2 SFDVKD. CDR3 protein: CATSEDREKGEQYF.

The chain recombines TRBV7-9 with TRBJ2-7; without DNA, the TCRdb call of TRBD2 cannot be checked. The CDR3 loop spans 16 amino acids. CDR1 and CDR2 (germline): SEHNR, FQNEAQ (reference sequence). CDR3 protein: CASSPWTSGASYEQYF.

The chain carries TRBV20-1 and TRBJ1-1. This CDR3 region has 16 residues. Germline-derived CDR1 and CDR2 are DFQATT and SNEGSKA (reference sequence). CDR3 in amino acids: CSARDKKGLLNTEAFF.

The rearrangement uses TRBV27 and TRBJ2-1; TCRdb names TRBD2, which stays unverified in the absence of DNA. Germline V CDR1 and CDR2: MNHEY, SMNVEV (reference sequence). The CDR3 is 17 amino acids. The CDR3: CASSFWPSGGSYNEQFF.

The gene calls are TRBV5-1 and TRBJ2-1; TCRdb's D gene call, TRBD2, goes unchecked for lack of DNA. Germline CDR1 and CDR2: SGHRS and YFSETQ. There are 18 residues in the CDR3. This CDR3 is CASSLAGTSGLAYNEQFF.

This rearrangement joins TRBV10-1 to TRBJ1-2; without DNA, the TCRdb call of TRBD1 cannot be checked. The CDR3 is made up of 17 amino acids. Germline CDR1 is WNHNN and CDR2 is SYGVQD (reference sequence). Here the CDR3 reads CASSITGSTQIVDGYTF.

The chain combines TRBV11-2 with TRBJ1-1; the TCRdb call, TRBD1, lacks DNA for checking. Germline CDR1 and CDR2: SGHAT and FQNNGV. This CDR3 contains 13 residues. This CDR3 reads CASSLGQGTEAFF.

Here the CDR3 reads CASSLARGSGANVLTF. The V gene is TRBV5-4, the J gene TRBJ2-6; the TCRdb D gene call, TRBD1, has no DNA to confirm it. The CDR3 loop spans 16 amino acids. From germline, CDR1 is SGHNT and CDR2 YYREEE (reference sequence).

The CDR3 loop is CASSHDREETQYF. The chain carries TRBV5-5 and TRBJ2-5; TCRdb gives TRBD1 as the D gene, but with no DNA this cannot be confirmed. The CDR3 consists of 13 residues. CDR1 is SGHKS, CDR2 YYEKEE, per germline (reference sequence).

The J gene is TRBJ2-1, the V gene TRBV28; checking the TCRdb D call of TRBD1 is not possible without DNA. This CDR3 has 14 residues. CDR1 and CDR2 (germline): MDHEN, SYDVKM. CDR3 amino acids: CASSPAITYNEQFF.

V is TRBV7-3 and J is TRBJ2-4; TCRdb's assignment of TRBD1 cannot be checked, as there is no DNA. The germline V gene has CDR1 SGHTA and CDR2 FQGTGA. The CDR3 is 17 amino acids. The CDR3 sequence is CASSLSPGKIAKNIQYF. The entire variable domain, with the rest obtained from reference TRBV7-3 and TRBJ2-4, is as follows: GAGVSQTPSNKVTEKGKYVELRCDPISGHTALYWYRQSLGQGPEFLIYFQGTGAADDSGLPNDRFFAVRPEGSVSTLKIQRTERGDSAVYLCASSLSPGKIAKNIQYFGAGTRLSVL.

The rearrangement joins TRBV19 to TRBJ2-1; TCRdb indicates TRBD1, and absent DNA this call remains unverified. The CDR3 loop spans 13 amino acids. From germline, CDR1 is LNHDA and CDR2 SQIVND (reference sequence). The CDR3 loop reads CASSNQGYNEQFF.

The chain carries TRBV6-6 and TRBJ2-7. CDR3 length: 13 amino acids. CDR1 MNHNY and CDR2 SVGAGI come from the germline V gene (reference sequence). This CDR3 reads CASSYSSDYEQYF.

The chain links TRBV29-1 to TRBJ2-7; absent DNA, TCRdb's TRBD1 call cannot be checked. The germline CDR1 and CDR2 sequences are SQVTM and ANQGSEA. The CDR3 spans 13 residues. The CDR3 sequence is CSVGRESGSEQYF.

CDR3 residues: CASSYLSPYNEQFF. This chain uses TRBV6-2 or TRBV6-3 with TRBJ2-1. Per germline, CDR1 MNHEY and CDR2 SVGEGT. CDR3 length equals 14 residues.

This chain connects TRBV7-9 to TRBJ2-7; TCRdb proposes TRBD1, but this gene call is untestable without DNA. CDR3 length equals 14 residues. Germline V CDR1 and CDR2: SEHNR, FQNEAQ (reference sequence). CDR3 region: CASSHRDVPWEQYF. The whole variable domain, remainder taken from reference TRBV7-9 and TRBJ2-7, is DTGVSQNPRHKITKRGQNVTFRCDPISEHNRLYWYRQTLGQGPEFLTYFQNEAQLEKSRLLSDRFSAERPKGSFSTLEIQRTEQGDSAMYLCASSHRDVPWEQYFGPGTRLTVT.

The CDR3 reads CASSLGPGDSDF. The gene calls are TRBV7-9 and TRBJ1-1; TCRdb indicates TRBD1, and absent DNA this call remains unverified. The CDR3 has 12 amino acids. Germline V CDR1 and CDR2: SEHNR, FQNEAQ (reference sequence).

This chain connects TRBV7-6 to TRBJ1-2; absent DNA, TCRdb's TRBD1 call cannot be checked. CDR3 size: 17 residues. Germline loops: CDR1 SGHVS, CDR2 FNYEAQ. This chain's CDR3 is CASSLGVGQGVLDGYTF.

The chain couples TRBV12-3 or TRBV12-4 to TRBJ2-7. This CDR3 spans 11 amino acids. This CDR3 reads CASSWAYEQYF.

This sequence joins TRBV4-1 and TRBJ1-2. Germline V gives CDR1 MGHRA, CDR2 YSYEKL. The CDR3 runs to 12 residues. The CDR3 region is CASSSGARGYTF.

The chain joins TRBV7-9 to TRBJ2-2. The germline CDR1 and CDR2 sequences are SEHNR and FQNEAQ (reference sequence). This CDR3 region has 16 residues. CDR3: CASSLAPRADTGELFF.

J is TRBJ2-2 and V is TRBV7-7. Germline CDR1 and CDR2: SSHAT and FNYEAQ (reference sequence). The CDR3 loop spans 14 amino acids. The CDR3 sequence: CASADEWGTGELFF.

This chain connects TRBV10-2 to TRBJ2-1; with no DNA, the TCRdb D assignment of TRBD1 cannot be verified. Per the germline V gene, CDR1 is WSHSY and CDR2 is SAAADI. The CDR3 has 16 amino acids. CDR3 protein: CASSEVGPGWGNEQFF.

The chain joins TRBV12-3 or TRBV12-4 to TRBJ2-7; the D gene TCRdb calls, TRBD1, cannot be checked with no DNA. There are 16 residues in the CDR3. The CDR3 is CASSLSGDRGTYEQYF.